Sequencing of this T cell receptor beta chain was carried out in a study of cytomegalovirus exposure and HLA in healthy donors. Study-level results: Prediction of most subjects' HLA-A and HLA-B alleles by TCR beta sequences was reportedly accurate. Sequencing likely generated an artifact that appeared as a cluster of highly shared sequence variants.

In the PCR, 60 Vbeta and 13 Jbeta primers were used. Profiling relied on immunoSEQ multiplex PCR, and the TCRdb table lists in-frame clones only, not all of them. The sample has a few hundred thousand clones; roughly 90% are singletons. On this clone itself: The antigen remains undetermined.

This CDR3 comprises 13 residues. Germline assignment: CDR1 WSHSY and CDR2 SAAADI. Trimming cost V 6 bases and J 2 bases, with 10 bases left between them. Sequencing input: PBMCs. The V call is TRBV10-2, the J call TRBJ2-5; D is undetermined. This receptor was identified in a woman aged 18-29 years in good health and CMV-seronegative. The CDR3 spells CASRTPVQETQYF. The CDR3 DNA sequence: TGCGCCAGCAGAACACCCGTTCAAGAGACCCAGTACTTC.